The subject of this entry is one TCR beta chain. The protocol was immunoSEQ multiplex PCR, while the TCRdb copy is restricted to in-frame clones and leaves out a portion. The data show some 200,000 clones, roughly 90% seen once. The data are from a study of blood T cell repertoires in COVID-19. On the study more broadly: The samples span acute and convalescent COVID-19 from the United States, Italy and Spain. From T cells, B-cell-depleted T cells, or PBMCs came the material, which was cDNA or gDNA.

Residents of 24 US areas, aged about 18 to 95 years, made up the participants. Participants were placed into cohorts based on the clinical history they reported. Looked up from germline, CDR1 is GTSNPN and CDR2 is SVGIG (reference sequence). Between the trimmed V and J ends, which lost 3 bases and 4 bases, there was a span of 9 bases. CDR3 length: 12 residues. Sequenced sample: PBMCs or T cells enriched from blood (not recorded which). The sequence derives from a woman aged 18-29 years who had recovered from COVID-19. The J gene is TRBJ1-2, the V gene TRBV30; D gene unclear. CDR3 sequence: CAWRLALYGYTF. CDR3 nucleotide sequence: TGTGCCTGGAGACTCGCCCTCTATGGCTACACCTTC. The full variable domain, in which reference TRBV30 and TRBJ1-2 provide the parts outside the CDR3, is SQTIHQWPATLVQPVGSPLSLECTVEGTSNPNLYWYRQAAGRGLQLLFYSVGIGQISSEVPQNLSASRPQDRQFILSSKKLLLSDSGFYLCAWRLALYGYTFGSGTRLTVV.